The TCR beta chain under discussion was sequenced for a study of metastatic and nonmetastatic thyroid tumors. Study details: From malignant and benign thyroid patients, repertoires in blood and in tumor or nodule tissue were compared.

TCRdb used MiXCR to call clones anew from the PCR reads. The sample consists of several thousand clones, about 30% of them appearing once. Thyroid surgery took place with no prior treatment in any patient. Findings of the study overall: For both blood and tumor, malignant thyroid tumors reportedly showed significantly higher TCR beta diversity than benign nodules did.

About this clone: Antigen unknown. Other DNA sequences in this specimen translate into the identical CDR3.

V gave up 7 bases and J gave up 4 bases, with 8 bases separating them. Germline V gene sequence: CDR1 MNHNS, CDR2 SASEGT. CDR3 size: 12 residues. This TCR was sampled from a female donor with papillary thyroid cancer or a benign thyroid nodule (not recorded which). Some clones in this sample may be carry-over from other donors' samples. Sequences were obtained from adjacent normal tissue. The genes are TRBV6-1 and TRBJ1-3; D gene ambiguous. CDR3 sequence (DNA): TGTGCCAGCACTGGAGGGGGAAACACCATATATTTT. This sequence encodes CASTGGGNTIYF.